This T cell receptor (beta chain) came from a study of blood T cell repertoires in COVID-19. Study information: The cDNA or gDNA used as material had been derived from T cells, B-cell-depleted T cells, or PBMCs.

Sequenced by immunoSEQ multiplex PCR; TCRdb stores in-frame clones only, minus some. The sample contains 250,000 to 350,000 clones, 87% of which appear only once. The length of the CDR3 is 13 residues. The ends were cut back, 1 base at V and 4 bases at J, with 7 bases in the middle. The germline CDR1 and CDR2 sequences are LNHDA and SQIVND (reference sequence). This clone was seen once. Other DNA sequences of this sample code for an identical CDR3. The sequenced material came from peripheral blood. The chain links TRBV19 to TRBJ1-1, with no clear D. The clonotype originates from a man between 18 and 35 years old with active or convalescent COVID-19. The CDR3 loop is CASSIGAGTEAFF. DNA of the CDR3: TGTGCCAGTAGTATAGGGGCGGGCACTGAAGCTTTCTTT.